The 25 T cell receptor beta chains in this list originate from one sample, sequenced in a study of cytomegalovirus exposure and HLA in healthy donors. The PCR had 60 Vbeta and 13 Jbeta primers. TCRdb's copy holds only in-frame clones and misses some; the assay was immunoSEQ multiplex PCR. The profile shows approximately 120,000 clones, more than 60% of them singletons. The sample comprised PBMCs. These receptors all come from an older woman in good health and CMV-seropositive.

The rearrangement links TRBV20-1 to TRBJ2-7; D gene ambiguous. The CDR3 runs 10 residues. Trimming took 5 bases from V and 3 from J, leaving 5 bases between them. The V gene's germline CDR1 is DFQATT and CDR2 SNEGSKA (reference sequence). CDR3 coding DNA: TGCAGTGCTCCACTCTACGAGCAGTACTTC. Translated: CSAPLYEQYF.

The chain recombines TRBV28 with TRBJ2-1; 10 bases line up with TRBD2. The CDR3 is 14 residues long. Germline CDR1 MDHEN, CDR2 SYDVKM. Unmatched junction bases numbered 6, after V lost 5 bases and J lost 8 bases. The CDR3 is CASSASGRGDEQFF. The CDR3 nucleotides are TGTGCCAGCAGTGCCAGCGGGAGGGGCGATGAGCAGTTCTTC.

The chain links TRBV6-6 to TRBJ1-2, with 8 bases lining up with TRBD1. The germline CDR1 and CDR2 sequences are MNHNY and SVGAGI (reference sequence). The CDR3 covers 14 residues. V shed 5 bases and J 3 bases; nucleotides not matched to a gene: 5. Here the CDR3 reads CASSHGQGDYGYTF. Here the CDR3 DNA reads TGTGCCAGCAGTCATGGACAGGGAGACTATGGCTACACCTTC.

As to this clone: At one end, the junction sequence differs from germline, possibly due to a read error. The chain has TRBV28 and TRBJ2-7; D is possibly TRBD2 (6 bases). The CDR3 is 11 residues long. Looked up from germline, CDR1 is MDHEN and CDR2 is SYDVKM. DNA for the CDR3: TGTGCCAGCAGTTCAATGGGGGGACGCAGATTC. It is translated as CASSSMGGRRF.

This clone was recorded a few times. The chain employs TRBV5-1 and TRBJ1-1; D gene uncertain. The germline gives CDR1 SGHRS, CDR2 YFSETQ. The CDR3 totals 15 residues. Deletions cut 4 bases from V and 1 base from J, with 14 bases between. The CDR3 nucleotides read TGCGCCAGCAGCCCCGAACCAGGCAGGAACACTGAAGCTTTCTTT. It yields the protein CASSPEPGRNTEAFF.

The chain uses TRBV5-1 and TRBJ2-1; TRBD2 matches at 10 bases. CDR3 length equals 15 residues. The V segment lost 4 bases and the J segment 8 bases; nucleotides outside the gene matches: 9. Germline values: CDR1 SGHRS, CDR2 YFSETQ. CDR3 region: CASSETSGIFHEQFF. CDR3 DNA: TGCGCCAGCAGCGAAACTAGCGGGATCTTTCATGAGCAGTTCTTC.

This clone appeared a single time. The CDR3 coding sequence is TGTGCCAGCAGCCCACAATGGGGGCCGCAAGAGACCCAGTACTTC. Amino acid sequence: CASSPQWGPQETQYF. The rearrangement links TRBV7-2 to TRBJ2-5; possibly TRBD1 for D (6 bases). Germline loops: CDR1 SGHTA, CDR2 FQGNSA. V was pared by 5 bases and J by 2 bases, with 15 bases between. This CDR3 contains 15 residues.

This chain links TRBV7-9 with TRBJ1-1; D perhaps matches TRBD1 (6 bases). CDR1 SEHNR and CDR2 FQNEAQ come from the germline V gene (reference sequence). CDR3 length: 14 residues. With 4 bases removed from V and 0 bases from J, the gap between germline ends came to 9 bases. CDR3 sequence reads: CASSSGTLNTEAFF. Here the CDR3 DNA reads TGTGCCAGCAGCTCCGGGACATTGAACACTGAAGCTTTCTTT. Variable domain in full (rest from reference TRBV7-9 and TRBJ1-1): DTGVSQNPRHKITKRGQNVTFRCDPISEHNRLYWYRQTLGQGPEFLTYFQNEAQLEKSRLLSDRFSAERPKGSFSTLEIQRTEQGDSAMYLCASSSGTLNTEAFFGQGTRLTVV.

This chain uses TRBV15 with TRBJ2-6; D unresolved. Between the trimmed V and J ends, which lost 3 bases and 4 bases, there was a span of 4 bases. There are 13 residues in the CDR3. CDR1 and CDR2 from the germline V gene are LNHNV and YYDKDF (reference sequence). CDR3 coding DNA: TGTGCCACCAGCAGGGCAGGGGCCAACGTCCTGACTTTC. Translation: CATSRAGANVLTF. Full variable domain (outside the CDR3, taken from reference TRBV15 and TRBJ2-6): DAMVIQNPRYQVTQFGKPVTLSCSQTLNHNVMYWYQQKSSQAPKLLFHYYDKDFNNEADTPDNFQSRRPNTSFCFLDIRSPGLGDTAMYLCATSRAGANVLTFGAGSRLTVL.

This sequence joins TRBV5-5 and TRBJ1-4, with a possible D match to TRBD1 (5 bases). With 0 bases removed from V and 8 bases from J, the gap between germline ends came to 11 bases. CDR1 is SGHKS, CDR2 YYEKEE, per germline (reference sequence). This CDR3 region has 14 residues. This CDR3 reads CASSLGQGQEKLFF. The DNA for the CDR3 is TGTGCCAGCAGCTTGGGTCAGGGTCAGGAAAAACTGTTTTTT.

The gene calls are TRBV5-1 and TRBJ1-1; 11 bases fit TRBD1. The junction had 7 bases not matched to a gene; V was cut back by 4 bases and J by 5 bases. The CDR3 spans 15 residues. Germline V lookup: CDR1 SGHRS, CDR2 YFSETQ. The CDR3 sequence: CASSPWDRGWTEAFF. Written as DNA, the CDR3 is TGCGCCAGCAGCCCCTGGGACAGGGGGTGGACTGAAGCTTTCTTT.

The chain couples TRBV7-2 to TRBJ2-1, with D possibly TRBD1 on 5 matching bases. V gave up 0 bases and J gave up 2 bases, with 11 bases separating them. This CDR3 region has 16 residues. CDR1 is SGHTA, CDR2 FQGNSA, per germline. CDR3 in DNA: TGTGCCAGCAGCTTAGCCACAGGACCCGCCTACAATGAGCAGTTCTTC. It translates to CASSLATGPAYNEQFF.

A remark on this clone: One end of the junction is discordant with germline, which a read error may explain. The V and J genes are TRBV5-1 and TRBJ1-6, with 8 bases aligning to TRBD1. Germline assignment: CDR1 SGHRS and CDR2 YFSETQ. CDR3 length: 11 residues. CDR3 protein: CASSLQGVRNF. The CDR3 coding sequence is TGCGCCAGCAGCTTACAGGGGGTTAGGAACTTT. Combining the CDR3 with reference TRBV5-1 and TRBJ1-6 gives the whole variable domain KAGVTQTPRYLIKTRGQQVTLSCSPISGHRSVSWYQQTPGQGLQFLFEYFSETQRNKGNFPGRFSGRQFSNSRSEMNVSTLELGDSALYLCASSLQGVRNFGNGTRLTVT.

The gene calls are TRBV6-6 and TRBJ1-2; possibly TRBD1 for D (6 bases). Germline CDR1 is MNHNY and CDR2 is SVGAGI (reference sequence). V was shortened by 2 bases and J by 4 bases, with 11 bases between the two germline ends. This CDR3 contains 14 residues. CDR3 DNA: TGTGCCAGCAGTTACACTACAGGGTTCTATGGCTACACCTTC. This codes for CASSYTTGFYGYTF.

This rearrangement joins TRBV7-7 to TRBJ2-7; D may be TRBD2 (5 bases). The length of the CDR3 is 11 residues. V lost 11 bases, J lost 2 bases, and 10 bases lay in between. Germline CDR1 and CDR2: SSHAT and FNYEAQ (reference sequence). CDR3 nucleotides: TGTGCCGGTGGACTTCCCTACGAGCAGTACTTC. The encoded protein is CAGGLPYEQYF.

V and J are TRBV30 and TRBJ1-1, with D perhaps matching TRBD1 (5 bases). Per the germline V gene, CDR1 is GTSNPN and CDR2 is SVGIG (reference sequence). Trimming removed 7 bases from V and 3 bases from J, with 15 bases in between. The CDR3 runs 13 residues. In DNA form, the CDR3 reads TGTGCCTCCACGATAGGGGCGTACACTGAAGCTTTCTTT. Translating it yields CASTIGAYTEAFF.

In DNA form, the CDR3 reads TGCGCCAGCAGCGCCCCTAGCGGGATCAACACCGGGGAGCTGTTTTTT. Translation: CASSAPSGINTGELFF. V gene TRBV5-1 combines with J gene TRBJ2-2, with 9 bases identical to TRBD2. The J segment lost 2 bases and the V segment lost 4 bases, leaving 6 bases of the junction unmatched. Germline V CDR1 and CDR2: SGHRS, YFSETQ. The CDR3 is made up of 16 amino acids.

This clone was detected only a few times. This rearrangement joins TRBV6-5 to TRBJ2-1, with 7 positions matching TRBD1. The CDR3 totals 14 residues. Germline values: CDR1 MNHEY, CDR2 SVGAGI. Losses at the gene ends were 6 bases for V and 7 bases for J; bases not matched to a gene: 9. The CDR3 bases are TGTGCCAGCAGGCATCACCTGACAGGGAATGAGCAGTTCTTC. Amino acids: CASRHHLTGNEQFF.

This clone appeared once. The rearrangement uses TRBV7-3 and TRBJ2-1; 9 bases are a match to TRBD1. Trimming took 3 bases from V and 7 from J; bases not matched to a gene: 7. The CDR3 spans 15 residues. From germline, CDR1 is SGHTA and CDR2 FQGTGA. In DNA form, the CDR3 reads TGTGCCAGCAGCTTTCACCGGGACAGGGTTAATGAGCAGTTCTTC. This sequence encodes CASSFHRDRVNEQFF.

This sequence joins TRBV30 and TRBJ1-1; no firm D call. Trimming pared 5 bases from V and 6 bases from J, leaving 13 bases between. Per the germline V gene, CDR1 is GTSNPN and CDR2 is SVGIG (reference sequence). The CDR3 runs 12 residues. CDR3 sequence: CAWGRGSAEAFF. CDR3 nucleotide sequence: TGTGCCTGGGGGAGAGGGTCGGCTGAAGCTTTCTTT.

The rearrangement links TRBV19 to TRBJ2-3; no reliable D call. This CDR3 region has 14 residues. The ends were cut back, 5 bases at V and 4 bases at J, with 13 bases in the middle. Germline V lookup: CDR1 LNHDA, CDR2 SQIVND (reference sequence). The CDR3 sequence is CASSSGSNADTQYF. The CDR3 region has the DNA TGTGCCAGTAGTTCCGGGTCTAACGCAGATACGCAGTATTTT. Combining the CDR3 with reference TRBV19 and TRBJ2-3 gives the whole variable domain DGGITQSPKYLFRKEGQNVTLSCEQNLNHDAMYWYRQDPGQGLRLIYYSQIVNDFQKGDIAEGYSVSREKKESFPLTVTSAQKNPTAFYLCASSSGSNADTQYFGPGTRLTVL.

This clone was observed a single time. The chain links TRBV18 to TRBJ1-2; D gene ambiguous. The V and J ends lost 0 bases and 8 bases respectively, with 10 bases between them. Germline V gene sequence: CDR1 KGHSH, CDR2 LQKENI. The CDR3 length is 13 residues. The CDR3 loop is CASSPPVREGYTF. For the CDR3, the DNA is TGTGCCAGCTCACCACCGGTCCGCGAGGGCTACACCTTC. Full variable domain (outside the CDR3, taken from reference TRBV18 and TRBJ1-2): NAGVMQNPRHLVRRRGQEARLRCSPMKGHSHVYWYRQLPEEGLKFMVYLQKENIIDESGMPKERFSAEFPKEGPSILRIQQVVRGDSAAYFCASSPPVREGYTFGSGTRLTVV.

The chain is built from TRBV6-1 and TRBJ1-1; D unclear. CDR3 length: 14 amino acids. CDR1 and CDR2 from the germline V gene are MNHNS and SASEGT. The V gene lost 10 bases and the J gene lost 0 bases, with 15 bases spanning the gap. This chain's CDR3 is CATAIRHLNTEAFF. DNA for the CDR3: TGTGCCACTGCAATAAGACACCTGAACACTGAAGCTTTCTTT.

This chain connects TRBV2 to TRBJ1-6; 8 nucleotides line up with TRBD1. The CDR3 has 16 amino acids. Germline CDR1 SNHLY, CDR2 FYNNEI. The V and J ends lost 2 bases and 7 bases, in that order; junction bases with no gene match: 7. The CDR3 loop is CASSERAGGPNSPLHF. DNA for the CDR3: TGTGCCAGCAGTGAAAGGGCAGGGGGCCCAAATTCACCCCTCCACTTT.

The V call is TRBV11-2, the J call TRBJ2-5, with D perhaps TRBD1 (6 bases). The CDR3 spans 14 residues. The V gene lost 5 bases and the J gene lost 2 bases, with 12 bases spanning the gap. Germline V lookup: CDR1 SGHAT, CDR2 FQNNGV. DNA for the CDR3: TGTGCCAGCAGCCGCCGACAGGATCAAGAGACCCAGTACTTC. This codes for CASSRRQDQETQYF.